Following are 6 T cell receptor beta chains from one sample sequenced in a study of blood T cell repertoires in COVID-19. Data came from immunoSEQ multiplex PCR; TCRdb stores just in-frame clones and leaves some out. The sample contains almost 55,000 clones, 88% of which appear only once. The sample consisted of peripheral blood. The receptors shown here come from a human donor in a cohort sampled during active COVID-19.

The CDR3 nucleotides read TGTGCCAGCAGTTCCCGCCGGGAGCAGTACTTC. Protein product: CASSSRREQYF. V usage is TRBV12-3 or TRBV12-4 and J usage is TRBJ2-7; no clear D gene. Trimming cost V 4 bases and J 7 bases, with 8 bases left between them. This CDR3 contains 11 residues.

The genes are TRBV5-1 and TRBJ2-7; weak D call: TRBD1 (5 bases). V lost 0 bases to trimming and J lost 6 bases, with 13 bases between them. This CDR3 is 14 amino acids long. CDR1 and CDR2 from the germline V gene are SGHRS and YFSETQ. CDR3 nucleotide sequence: TGCGCCAGCAGCTTGGAACTCAGGGTGAGCGAGCAGTACTTC. Translation gives CASSLELRVSEQYF.

The chain employs TRBV7-8 and TRBJ1-6, with D uncertain. The CDR3 length is 15 residues. Germline V gene lookup returns CDR1 SGHVS and CDR2 FQNEAQ. V was cut by 5 bases and J by 7 bases, with 15 bases left in between. In nucleotides, the CDR3 is TGTGCCAGCAGCCTTTCTACTGGAGGGAATTCACCCCTCCACTTT. Translation: CASSLSTGGNSPLHF.

V is TRBV18 and J is TRBJ2-1; D remains ambiguous. The germline V gene has CDR1 KGHSH and CDR2 LQKENI. With 1 base removed from V and 10 bases from J, the gap between germline ends came to 11 bases. The CDR3 has 13 residues. The CDR3 DNA reads TGTGCCAGCTCACCACGAAGTTTTGGCGAGCAGTTCTTC. Protein: CASSPRSFGEQFF.

V and J are TRBV5-1 and TRBJ1-2; 7 nucleotides align to TRBD1. The CDR3 totals 15 residues. V shed 0 bases, J shed 0 bases, and the junction held 2 bases outside the gene matches. Germline CDR1 SGHRS, CDR2 YFSETQ. CDR3 protein: CASSLDTGANYGYTF. DNA of the CDR3: TGCGCCAGCAGCTTGGATACAGGGGCTAACTATGGCTACACCTTC.

The chain uses TRBV5-1 and TRBJ2-2; weak D call: TRBD2 (6 bases). Trimming took off 4 bases at V and 0 bases at J, with 10 bases between the two ends. The CDR3 runs to 15 residues. CDR1 is SGHRS, CDR2 YFSETQ, per germline. The CDR3 here is CASSRGTANTGELFF. The CDR3 DNA sequence: TGCGCCAGCAGCCGCGGGACCGCGAACACCGGGGAGCTGTTTTTT.